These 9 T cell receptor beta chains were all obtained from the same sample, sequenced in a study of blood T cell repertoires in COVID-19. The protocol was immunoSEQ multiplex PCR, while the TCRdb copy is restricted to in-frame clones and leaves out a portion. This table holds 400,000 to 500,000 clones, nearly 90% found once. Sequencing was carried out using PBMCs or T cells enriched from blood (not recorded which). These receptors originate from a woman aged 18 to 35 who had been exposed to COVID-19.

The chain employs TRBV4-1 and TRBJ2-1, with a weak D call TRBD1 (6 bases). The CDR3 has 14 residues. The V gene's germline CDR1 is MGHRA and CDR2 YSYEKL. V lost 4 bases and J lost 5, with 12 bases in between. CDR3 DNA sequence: TGCGCCAGCAGCCTCCGGGACATTGACAATGAGCAGTTCTTC. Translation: CASSLRDIDNEQFF.

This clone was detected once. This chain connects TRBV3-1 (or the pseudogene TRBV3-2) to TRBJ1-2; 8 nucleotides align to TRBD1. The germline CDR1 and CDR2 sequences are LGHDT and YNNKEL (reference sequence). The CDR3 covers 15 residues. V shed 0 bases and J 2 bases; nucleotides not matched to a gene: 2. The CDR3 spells CASSQDRQGNYGYTF. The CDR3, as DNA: TGTGCCAGCAGCCAAGATAGACAGGGGAACTATGGCTACACCTTC.

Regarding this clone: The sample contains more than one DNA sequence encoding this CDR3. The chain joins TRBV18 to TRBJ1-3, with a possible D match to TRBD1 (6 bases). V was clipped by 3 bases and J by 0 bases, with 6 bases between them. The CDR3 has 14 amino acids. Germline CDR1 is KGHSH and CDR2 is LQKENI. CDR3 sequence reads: CASSPTGSGNTIYF. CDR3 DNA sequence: TGTGCCAGCTCACCGACAGGCTCTGGAAACACCATATATTTT.

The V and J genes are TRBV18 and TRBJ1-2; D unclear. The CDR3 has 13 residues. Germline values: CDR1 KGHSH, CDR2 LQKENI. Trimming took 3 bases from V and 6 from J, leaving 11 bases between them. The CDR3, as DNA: TGTGCCAGCTCACCTGCAGGATATAATGGCTACACCTTC. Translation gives CASSPAGYNGYTF.

CDR3 in DNA: TGTGCCAGCAGTTTATGGGGACAGGGGGTGGCCTATGGCTACACCTTC. Translating gives CASSLWGQGVAYGYTF. The chain uses TRBV27 and TRBJ1-2; the match to TRBD1 covers 11 bases. This CDR3 comprises 16 residues. Germline assignment: CDR1 MNHEY and CDR2 SMNVEV (reference sequence). V lost 1 base and J lost 4; bases outside the gene matches: 5.

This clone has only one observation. CDR3 residues: CASSLRYIGGEEAFF. DNA for the CDR3: TGTGCCAGCAGCTTACGTTATATCGGGGGAGAGGAAGCTTTCTTT. V gene TRBV28 combines with J gene TRBJ1-1, with D perhaps matching TRBD1 (5 bases). Trimming took 6 bases from V and 8 from J, leaving 22 bases between them. Germline CDR1 reads MDHEN; CDR2 reads SYDVKM. CDR3 size: 15 residues.

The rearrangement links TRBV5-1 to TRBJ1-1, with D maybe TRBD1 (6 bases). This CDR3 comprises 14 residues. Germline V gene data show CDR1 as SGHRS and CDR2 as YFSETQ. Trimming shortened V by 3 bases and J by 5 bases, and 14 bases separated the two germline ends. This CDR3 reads CASSWGLQGTEAFF. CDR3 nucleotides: TGCGCCAGCAGCTGGGGGCTCCAGGGGACTGAAGCTTTCTTT.

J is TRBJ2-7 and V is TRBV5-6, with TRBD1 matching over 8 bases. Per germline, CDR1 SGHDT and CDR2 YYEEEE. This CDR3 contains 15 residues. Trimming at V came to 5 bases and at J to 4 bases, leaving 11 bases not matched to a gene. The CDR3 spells CASREDRVETYEQYF. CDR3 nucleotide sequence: TGTGCCAGCAGGGAGGACAGGGTCGAGACATACGAGCAGTACTTC. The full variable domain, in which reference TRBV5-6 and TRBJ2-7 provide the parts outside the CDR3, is DAGVTQSPTHLIKTRGQQVTLRCSPKSGHDTVSWYQQALGQGPQFIFQYYEEEERQRGNFPDRFSGHQFPNYSSELNVNALLLGDSALYLCASREDRVETYEQYFGPGTRLTVT.

The CDR3 DNA reads TGTGCCATCAGCCTCGACAGGGTGGGACAAGAGACCCAGTACTTC. This gives the protein CAISLDRVGQETQYF. The V and J genes are TRBV10-3 and TRBJ2-5; 7 bases match TRBD1. Germline loops: CDR1 ENHRY, CDR2 SYGVKD. The CDR3 has 15 amino acids. V shed 6 bases and J 2 bases; nucleotides not matched to a gene: 9.